This entry lists 4 T cell receptor beta chains sequenced from one sample in a study of CD8 T cells in ankylosing spondylitis. TCRdb reanalysed the 5' RACE reads using MiXCR and keeps one entry per CDR3 protein. The repertoire has 240,000 or so distinct CDR3 sequences, 8.6% of them found once; the top ten carry under 7.5%. Sample: blood, either unsorted or a sorted T cell fraction (not recorded which). These receptors originate from a male donor with ankylosing spondylitis or in good health (not recorded which).

This clonotype was counted many times. The CDR3 DNA follows: TGCAGTGCTAGGGAAGACATTTTTCCGGACAATGAGCAGTTCTTC. Protein: CSAREDIFPDNEQFF. This chain connects TRBV20-1 to TRBJ2-1; D gene unclear. CDR3 size: 15 residues. V was trimmed by 3 bases and J by 5 bases, leaving 17 bases between them. Germline CDR1 reads DFQATT; CDR2 reads SNEGSKA (reference sequence).

This clonotype was found many times. The genes are TRBV5-5 and TRBJ2-1, with D maybe TRBD2 (5 bases). CDR3 length equals 12 residues. Trimming took 4 bases from V and 15 from J, leaving 17 bases between them. CDR1 is SGHKS and CDR2 is YYEKEE in the germline V gene (reference sequence). The CDR3 is CASSPDSLKTFF. In DNA form, the CDR3 reads TGTGCCAGCAGCCCGGACTCTCTAAAGACGTTCTTC.

This chain joins TRBV18 and TRBJ2-5, with D unresolved. The V gene's germline CDR1 is KGHSH and CDR2 LQKENI. This CDR3 is built from 13 residues. Between the trimmed V and J ends, which lost 6 bases and 4 bases, there was a span of 12 bases. CDR3 coding DNA: TGTGCCAGCTCGGTAGGAGTCGCAGAGACCCAGTACTTC. The encoded protein is CASSVGVAETQYF. The full variable domain, rest sourced from reference TRBV18 and TRBJ2-5, is NAGVMQNPRHLVRRRGQEARLRCSPMKGHSHVYWYRQLPEEGLKFMVYLQKENIIDESGMPKERFSAEFPKEGPSILRIQQVVRGDSAAYFCASSVGVAETQYFGPGTRLLVL.

This clonotype was observed at least ten times. The CDR3: CAISEEGPGNQPQHF. DNA for the CDR3: TGTGCCATCAGTGAGGAGGGGCCGGGCAATCAGCCCCAGCATTTT. The chain carries TRBV10-3 and TRBJ1-5; TRBD1 is a possible D gene (5 bases). CDR3 length: 15 amino acids. Deletions cut 2 bases from V and 2 bases from J, with 10 bases between. Germline CDR1 ENHRY, CDR2 SYGVKD.